This T cell receptor beta chain derives from a study of cytomegalovirus exposure and HLA in healthy donors. Study-wide findings and caveats: Productive rates of about 87% or about 30% were seen for most TCR beta V segments in an earlier analysis.

This PCR relied on a set of 60 Vbeta primers and 13 Jbeta primers. Only in-frame clones appear in the TCRdb table, and some are missing; sequencing was by immunoSEQ multiplex PCR. This table has approximately 100,000 clones, roughly 78% appearing once. The count of this clone is one. Its antigen is currently unknown. Trimming shortened V by 3 bases and J by 8 bases, and 7 bases separated the two germline ends. This CDR3 is 12 amino acids long. Germline CDR1 reads LNHDA; CDR2 reads SQIVND (reference sequence). Material for sequencing was PBMCs. The J gene is TRBJ1-4, the V gene TRBV19, with D perhaps TRBD1 (5 bases). This clonotype was sampled from a woman in her thirties or forties in good health and CMV-seronegative. The CDR3 DNA follows: TGTGCCAGTAGTATGGGGGGAGAAAAACTGTTTTTT. Protein product: CASSMGGEKLFF.